This T cell receptor (beta chain) originates from a study of blood T cell repertoires in COVID-19 (dated by TCRdb to the early 2020s). For context, the study as a whole: Samples from collaborators originated in the United States, Italy and Spain and spanned both the acute and convalescent phases of COVID-19. Nearly every sample came with metadata listing a de-identified subject ID, COVID-19 status, age in years and sex. Samples came from the ongoing ImmuneRACE study (first 160 participants) plus 1,254 subjects from 6 global collaborators. The repertoires were released in a freely available public database meant as a resource for research on the immune response to SARS-CoV-2. Deeply sampled blood TCRbeta repertoires from subjects exposed to, actively infected with, or recovered from COVID-19 were included in the dataset. Where available, HLA class I and class II types were taken from metadata supplied by the sample provider and were not determined by assay-based typing. The material from the prospective study consisted of cDNA or gDNA derived from T cells, B-cell-depleted T cells, or PBMCs. General study outcomes and caveats: The amount of clinical and demographic metadata varied by source and participant and was provided uncurated.

To note about this clone: No antigen is known for it. No base quality information exists; no much larger clone differs at one position.

The V end loses 0 bases and the J end loses 4 bases, and a stretch of 13 bases separates them. The CDR3 holds 16 amino acids from the cysteine to the phenylalanine. CDR3 DNA is the only sequence kept; it has 48 bases, read in frame from the first base. CDR1 and CDR2, looked up from the germline V gene (reference sequence), are LNHNV and YYDKDF. TCRbeta CDR3 regions were amplified from genomic DNA using the immunoSEQ Assay, a bias-controlled multiplex PCR. As for the original processing: The number of nucleated cells in each sample was estimated from the amplification of reference gene primers within the assay. To quantify the absolute abundance of each unique TCRbeta CDR3 rearrangement, sequence reads were collapsed and filtered. For each sample, productive Simpson clonality was calculated as the square root of Simpson's diversity index across productive rearrangements. The source is immuneACCESS, and TCRdb retained only in-frame sequences with V and J called. Part of the clones is not carried over; for the studies checked, unresolved V genes explain less than half of this, and the remainder is unexplained. V, J and clone size derive from that table, while D and trimming were established from the DNA sequence. In all, the sample holds about 180,000 clones, and around 85% of those were seen once. Of the sample, less than 25% falls within the top ten clones.

Each collaborating institution followed its own protocols to collect whole blood in K2EDTA tubes. Collaborator samples were shipped for TCRbeta analysis as frozen whole blood, isolated PBMCs, or DNA extracted from either sample type. The clonotype was recovered from a man aged 65 to 85 with active or convalescent COVID-19. The receptor chain draws on TRBV15 and TRBJ1-5, and perhaps TRBD1 as D gene, on 5 matching bases. Sequenced sample: peripheral blood. The CDR3 has the sequence CATSRDGQGSNQPQHF. The nucleotides are TGTGCCACCAGCAGAGATGGGCAGGGATCAAATCAGCCCCAGCATTTT.